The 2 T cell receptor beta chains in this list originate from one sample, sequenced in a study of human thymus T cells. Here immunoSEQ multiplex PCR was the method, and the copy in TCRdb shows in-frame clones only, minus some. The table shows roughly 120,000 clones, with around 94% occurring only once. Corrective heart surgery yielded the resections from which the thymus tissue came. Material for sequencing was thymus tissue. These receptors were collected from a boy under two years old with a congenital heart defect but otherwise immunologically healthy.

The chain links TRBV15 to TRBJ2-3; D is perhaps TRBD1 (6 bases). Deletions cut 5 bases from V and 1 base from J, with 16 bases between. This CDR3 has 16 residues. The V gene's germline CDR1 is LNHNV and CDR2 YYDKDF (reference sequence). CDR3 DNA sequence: TGTGCCACCAGCGCGCCCGGGACAACTCGCACAGATACGCAGTATTTT. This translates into CATSAPGTTRTDTQYF. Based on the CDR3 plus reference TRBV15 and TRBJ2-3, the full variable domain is DAMVIQNPRYQVTQFGKPVTLSCSQTLNHNVMYWYQQKSSQAPKLLFHYYDKDFNNEADTPDNFQSRRPNTSFCFLDIRSPGLGDTAMYLCATSAPGTTRTDTQYFGPGTRLTVL.

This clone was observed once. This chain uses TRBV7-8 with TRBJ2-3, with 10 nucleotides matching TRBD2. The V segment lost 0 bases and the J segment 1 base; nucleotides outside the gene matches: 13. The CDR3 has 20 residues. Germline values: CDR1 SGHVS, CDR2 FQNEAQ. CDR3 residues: CASSLAWRAGGPAGTDTQYF. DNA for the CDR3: TGTGCCAGCAGCTTAGCGTGGCGAGCGGGGGGGCCCGCCGGCACAGATACGCAGTATTTT.